Reported below is one T cell receptor (beta chain). What it binds is unknown. The entry originates in a study of hypomethylating agent response in myelodysplastic syndrome. The study's findings and limits: The MDS versus healthy comparison may be affected by non-age-matched controls. Non-responders showed more contracted clonotypes post-treatment, while responders showed more novel ones.

V lost 8 bases to trimming and J lost 8 bases, with 18 bases between them. The germline gives CDR1 MNHEY, CDR2 SMNVEV (reference sequence). CDR3 size: 13 residues. Here immunoSEQ multiplex PCR was the method, and the copy in TCRdb shows in-frame clones only, minus some. The table records over 1,500 clones, 70% to 90% of them present only once. The rearrangement links TRBV27 to TRBJ1-2; a weak D match, TRBD1 (5 bases). The receptor was isolated from a human donor with myelodysplastic syndrome. The material sequenced was bone marrow, taken before or after starting hypomethylating agent treatment for myelodysplastic syndrome (not recorded which). DNA of the CDR3: TGTGCCAGCGGCCAGGGACTCCCCCAAGGCTACACCTTC. Encoded protein: CASGQGLPQGYTF.